Here is one T cell receptor beta chain with its context. This record comes from a study of blood T cell repertoires in COVID-19. Turning to the study itself: Sample material is recorded as cDNA or gDNA derived from T cells, B-cell-depleted T cells, or PBMCs.

Produced via immunoSEQ multiplex PCR; TCRdb's table is partial and in-frame only. The sample records 200,000 to 250,000 clones, almost 90% being singletons. Losses at the gene ends were 8 bases for V and 3 bases for J; bases not matched to a gene: 1. This CDR3 comprises 14 residues. Germline V CDR1 and CDR2: SNHLY, FYNNEI. Within 2 weeks before study entry, exposed participants met a COVID-19 case. This TCR derives from a man aged 25 to 45 who had been exposed to COVID-19. The chain employs TRBV2 and TRBJ2-2, with TRBD2 identical over 12 bases. Sample: PBMCs or T cells enriched from blood (not recorded which). The CDR3 protein is CASRLAGDTGELFF. In nucleotides, the CDR3 is TGTGCCAGCCGACTAGCGGGGGACACCGGGGAGCTGTTTTTT.